The 8 T cell receptor beta chains reported below all come from one sample, sequenced in a study of T cells after yellow fever vaccination. TCRdb re-called the 5' RACE reads with MiXCR, one entry per CDR3 protein. The data contain roughly 56,000 distinct CDR3 sequences, around 6.2% of them singletons. The sequenced sample was PBMCs, either bulk or a sorted T-cell subset (CD4+, CD8+, memory, or dextramer-sorted; not recorded which), obtained on the day of the yellow fever booster vaccination. All receptors come from a man younger than 35 who received the YFV17D yellow fever vaccine.

The chain joins TRBV2 to TRBJ2-1, with D possibly being TRBD1 (5 bases). Per germline, CDR1 SNHLY and CDR2 FYNNEI. V lost 7 bases, J lost 4 bases, and 11 bases lay in between. CDR3 length: 13 amino acids. In DNA form, the CDR3 reads TGTGCCAGCATTAGGGGTGGGTACAATGAGCAGTTCTTC. Amino acid sequence: CASIRGGYNEQFF. The full variable domain, its missing parts supplied by reference TRBV2 and TRBJ2-1, is EPEVTQTPSHQVTQMGQEVILRCVPISNHLYFYWYRQILGQKVEFLVSFYNNEISEKSEIFDDQFSVERPDGSNFTLKIRSTKLEDSAMYFCASIRGGYNEQFFGPGTRLTVL.

With regard to this clonotype: Since a much larger clone is just one base distant, this may be a read error. This rearrangement joins TRBV7-9 to TRBJ2-3; D unresolved. Trimming stripped 11 bases from V and 0 bases from J, with 9 bases between. Germline V CDR1 and CDR2: SEHNR, FQNEAQ (reference sequence). CDR3 length equals 12 residues. CDR3 in amino acids: CAPALSTDTQYF. The CDR3 bases are TGTGCCCCAGCGTTAAGCACAGATACGCAGTATTTT.

The chain has TRBV4-1 and TRBJ2-2; D ambiguous. The CDR3 consists of 16 residues. Trimming removed 4 bases at V and 2 bases at J, with 14 bases between. Per germline, CDR1 MGHRA and CDR2 YSYEKL. CDR3 amino acids: CASSRPPVRNTGELFF. In nucleotides, the CDR3 is TGCGCCAGCAGCCGACCCCCCGTCCGTAACACCGGGGAGCTGTTTTTT.

This clonotype turned up a few times. The chain recombines TRBV10-3 with TRBJ1-2; D might be TRBD1 (6 bases). This CDR3 has 16 amino acids. Germline assignment: CDR1 ENHRY and CDR2 SYGVKD. Trimming left V 2 bases short and J 3 bases short, with 16 bases between. CDR3 coding DNA: TGTGCCATCAGTGAGGCTCTCTTAACAGGGCACTATGGCTACACCTTC. It yields the protein CAISEALLTGHYGYTF.

The chain carries TRBV7-2 and TRBJ2-3; D might be TRBD2 (6 bases). This CDR3 comprises 13 residues. The V gene lost 1 base and the J gene lost 7 bases, with 9 bases spanning the gap. Germline assignment: CDR1 SGHTA and CDR2 FQGNSA. CDR3 bases: TGTGCCAGCAGCTTAGTGGGGAGGCATACGCAGTATTTT. Encoded protein: CASSLVGRHTQYF.

This clonotype was seen ten or more times. This sequence joins TRBV7-2 and TRBJ2-3; maybe TRBD2 (5 bases). Germline CDR1 reads SGHTA; CDR2 reads FQGNSA. The CDR3 is 14 amino acids. The V end was cut by 5 bases, the J end by 4 bases, with 13 bases between. The CDR3 DNA sequence: TGTGCCAGCAGCCCCTCGAGGGTATCAGATACGCAGTATTTT. Its protein is CASSPSRVSDTQYF.

This clonotype has a count of ten or more. This chain connects TRBV6-2 or TRBV6-3 to TRBJ2-5; D remains ambiguous. Germline V lookup: CDR1 MNHEY, CDR2 SVGEGT. V was cut by 0 bases and J by 5 bases, with 1 base left in between. The CDR3 sequence is 11 residues long. In DNA form, the CDR3 reads TGTGCCAGCAGTTACTCGGAGACCCAGTACTTC. It yields the protein CASSYSETQYF.

The chain recombines TRBV5-5 with TRBJ1-5; D may be TRBD1 (6 bases). Germline V gene sequence: CDR1 SGHKS, CDR2 YYEKEE (reference sequence). V lost 0 bases and J 7 bases, leaving 14 bases between the germline ends. The CDR3 sequence is 15 residues long. CDR3 in amino acids: CASSLAARGGQPQHF. DNA of the CDR3: TGTGCCAGCAGCTTGGCCGCCAGGGGAGGACAGCCCCAGCATTTT.